These 27 T cell receptor beta chains came from one sample sequenced in a study of T-cell memory formation after mild COVID-19. In TCRdb, the 5' RACE reads were re-called with MiXCR into one record per CDR3 protein. This sample has 470,000 or so distinct CDR3 sequences, with 20% found just once. Material: PBMCs or a T cell subset sorted from them (not recorded which). The receptor set was obtained from an adult woman who had mild COVID-19 (a few samples of this study predate the infection). Cell type and time point are not known.

This clonotype was seen more than once but under ten times. This chain joins TRBV7-9 and TRBJ2-2; D perhaps matches TRBD2 (6 bases). Looked up from germline, CDR1 is SEHNR and CDR2 is FQNEAQ (reference sequence). The CDR3 loop spans 16 amino acids. V was cut by 5 bases and J by 1 base, with 14 bases left in between. Written as DNA, the CDR3 is TGTGCCAGCAGCCCCGCGTTGGGGGGGAACACCGGGGAGCTGTTTTTT. The encoded protein is CASSPALGGNTGELFF.

The chain is built from TRBV9 and TRBJ1-2; the match to TRBD1 covers 8 bases. CDR3 length equals 14 residues. V shed 6 bases, J shed 3 bases, and the junction held 7 bases outside the gene matches. Germline CDR1 and CDR2: SGDLS and YYNGEE. The CDR3 nucleotides read TGTGCCAGCACCACACAGGGGGTATACTATGGCTACACCTTC. It codes for CASTTQGVYYGYTF.

This chain connects TRBV7-3 to TRBJ2-1; 8 nucleotides match TRBD2. V trimming: 3 bases; J trimming: 8 bases; junction bases outside the gene matches: 9. Germline values: CDR1 SGHTA, CDR2 FQGTGA. The CDR3 has 15 amino acids. The CDR3 reads CASSFPGSGSDEQFF. The DNA of the CDR3 is TGTGCCAGCAGCTTCCCCGGAAGCGGGAGCGATGAGCAGTTCTTC.

This clonotype was picked up a small number of times. The genes are TRBV18 and TRBJ2-7; 11 bases are a match to TRBD1. V dropped 3 bases and J dropped 5; count of bases not matched to a gene: 15. This CDR3 has 18 residues. In germline, CDR1 is KGHSH, CDR2 LQKENI. The CDR3 region is CASSPSGQGAVGGDEQYF. The CDR3, as DNA: TGTGCCAGCTCACCCTCCGGACAGGGGGCAGTGGGAGGAGACGAGCAGTACTTC.

This sequence joins TRBV6-5 and TRBJ1-6; a possible D gene is TRBD1 (6 bases). Trimming removed 0 bases from V and 7 bases from J, with 10 bases in between. Per the germline V gene, CDR1 is MNHEY and CDR2 is SVGAGI. The CDR3 is 15 amino acids. The CDR3 reads CASSYSGTLNSPLHF. As DNA, the CDR3 is TGTGCCAGCAGTTACTCGGGGACACTGAATTCACCCCTCCACTTT.

The chain employs TRBV11-2 and TRBJ2-4; 7 bases line up with TRBD1. The ends lost 5 bases at V and 2 bases at J; junction bases unmatched: 6. Germline V CDR1 and CDR2: SGHAT, FQNNGV. There are 15 residues in the CDR3. CDR3 DNA sequence: TGTGCCAGCAGCCGCGAGACAGGGTCCAAAAACATTCAGTACTTC. This gives the protein CASSRETGSKNIQYF.

The J gene is TRBJ1-1, the V gene TRBV7-8, with unresolved D. CDR1 is SGHVS, CDR2 FQNEAQ, per germline. The V and J ends lost 4 bases and 0 bases respectively, with 9 bases between them. The CDR3 loop spans 14 amino acids. CDR3 sequence (DNA): TGTGCCAGCAGCTCGTCCAAGATGAACACTGAAGCTTTCTTT. This translates into CASSSSKMNTEAFF.

There are a few counts of this clonotype. The chain is built from TRBV6-2 or TRBV6-3 and TRBJ2-7, with TRBD2 as a possible D gene (5 bases). Germline V gene data show CDR1 as MNHEY and CDR2 as SVGEGT. V gave up 3 bases and J gave up 3 bases, with 12 bases separating them. The CDR3 spans 14 residues. The chain's CDR3 is CASSYSLAFYEQYF. CDR3 bases: TGTGCCAGCAGTTATTCATTAGCGTTCTACGAGCAGTACTTC.

A few counts support this clonotype. The chain combines TRBV20-1 with TRBJ2-1; 12 bases match TRBD2. CDR3 length: 14 amino acids. V shed 2 bases, J shed 7 bases, and the junction held 3 bases outside the gene matches. Germline V lookup: CDR1 DFQATT, CDR2 SNEGSKA (reference sequence). The CDR3: CSARILAGGNEQFF. As DNA, the CDR3 is TGCAGTGCTAGAATACTAGCGGGAGGTAATGAGCAGTTCTTC.

A few counts support this clonotype. The chain couples TRBV24-1 to TRBJ2-3, with 8 bases lining up with TRBD1. In germline, CDR1 is KGHDR, CDR2 SFDVKD. The CDR3 has 15 amino acids. The V segment lost 4 bases and the J segment 7 bases; nucleotides outside the gene matches: 9. CDR3: CATSDRGQRINTQYF. In nucleotides, the CDR3 is TGTGCCACCAGTGACAGGGGGCAACGGATTAATACGCAGTATTTT.

In this sample, this clonotype turned up a few times. V and J are TRBV5-1 and TRBJ1-5, with a tentative D call TRBD1 (6 bases). V lost 4 bases and J lost 1, with 15 bases in between. Germline-derived CDR1 and CDR2 are SGHRS and YFSETQ. This CDR3 is 16 amino acids long. For the CDR3, the DNA is TGCGCCAGCAGCGTCGGGACACTAACCAGCAATCAGCCCCAGCATTTT. This codes for CASSVGTLTSNQPQHF.

This clonotype was found many times. This chain connects TRBV20-1 to TRBJ1-6; a weak D match, TRBD1 (5 bases). The CDR3 runs to 14 residues. Per the germline V gene, CDR1 is DFQATT and CDR2 is SNEGSKA (reference sequence). V lost 2 bases and J 10 bases, leaving 15 bases between the germline ends. Here the CDR3 reads CSARRGGSESPLHF. CDR3 DNA: TGCAGTGCTAGACGCGGGGGGTCCGAATCACCCCTCCACTTT.

There are a few counts of this clonotype. An end of the junction does not agree with germline; a read error may underlie this. V and J are TRBV20-1 and TRBJ2-1; TRBD2 matches at 8 bases. The CDR3 is made up of 16 amino acids. Looked up from germline, CDR1 is DFQATT and CDR2 is SNEGSKA (reference sequence). CDR3 nucleotides: TGCAGTGCACTCGAAGCGGGAGTCTCCTCCTCCAATGAGCAGTTCTTC. Protein sequence: CSALEAGVSSSNEQFF.

The chain joins TRBV4-1 to TRBJ1-2, with TRBD1 as a possible D gene (5 bases). Germline V gene lookup returns CDR1 MGHRA and CDR2 YSYEKL. This CDR3 contains 18 residues. V was shortened by 0 bases and J by 2 bases, with 19 bases between the two germline ends. CDR3 in amino acids: CASSQDYQGLRGNYGYTF. The CDR3 nucleotides read TGCGCCAGCAGCCAAGATTACCAGGGACTCCGGGGAAACTATGGCTACACCTTC.

V is TRBV12-3 or TRBV12-4 and J is TRBJ2-7; D ambiguous. The CDR3 totals 14 residues. V lost 7 bases and J 6 bases, leaving 19 bases between the germline ends. The CDR3 is CASTNTATATEQYF. For the CDR3, the DNA is TGTGCCAGCACCAACACCGCGACGGCTACCGAGCAGTACTTC.

The chain links TRBV12-3 or TRBV12-4 to TRBJ2-2; D is uncertain. This CDR3 is 14 amino acids long. Trimming took 1 base from V and 3 from J, leaving 6 bases between them. The CDR3 protein is CASSLVRYTGELFF. CDR3 coding DNA: TGTGCCAGCAGTTTAGTCCGGTACACCGGGGAGCTGTTTTTT.

J is TRBJ2-7 and V is TRBV20-1, with D possibly TRBD2 on 6 matching bases. Deletions cut 3 bases from V and 0 bases from J, with 12 bases between. The germline gives CDR1 DFQATT, CDR2 SNEGSKA (reference sequence). The CDR3 loop spans 14 amino acids. The CDR3: CSASKRVSSYEQYF. Written as DNA, the CDR3 is TGCAGTGCTAGTAAGCGGGTGAGCTCCTACGAGCAGTACTTC.

At least ten counts were recorded for this clonotype. The chain combines TRBV14 with TRBJ2-5, with D tentatively TRBD1 (6 bases). The germline V and J ends were trimmed by 0 bases and 10 bases, with 12 bases remaining between them. This CDR3 has 13 amino acids. Germline lookup yields CDR1 SGHDN and CDR2 FVKESK. The DNA of the CDR3 is TGTGCCAGCAGCCAAGATCAGGGGACCAGCCAGTACTTC. Residues: CASSQDQGTSQYF.

The chain joins TRBV5-6 to TRBJ2-1; 8 nucleotides line up with TRBD1. The germline gives CDR1 SGHDT, CDR2 YYEEEE. J gave up 5 bases and V 2 bases, and 3 bases lay outside the gene matches. CDR3 length: 14 residues. The CDR3 coding sequence is TGTGCCAGCAGCTTCGGGACAGGTAACAATGAGCAGTTCTTC. Protein sequence: CASSFGTGNNEQFF.

V gene TRBV5-1 combines with J gene TRBJ2-1; 10 positions match TRBD2. Germline V gene sequence: CDR1 SGHRS, CDR2 YFSETQ. This CDR3 is built from 16 residues. J was trimmed by 4 bases and V by 4 bases; bases with no gene match: 8. The CDR3 DNA follows: TGCGCCAGCAGCACCCAGCGGGGGGGCTATTACAATGAGCAGTTCTTC. Protein sequence: CASSTQRGGYYNEQFF.

This clonotype was recorded a few times. The chain combines TRBV7-8 with TRBJ2-3; 7 bases map to TRBD1. V shed 5 bases, J shed 2 bases, and the junction held 13 bases outside the gene matches. CDR1 is SGHVS, CDR2 FQNEAQ, per germline. This CDR3 has 17 residues. For the CDR3, the DNA is TGTGCCAGCAGCAGTCTACAGGGGAGAGGGGACACAGATACGCAGTATTTT. Protein sequence: CASSSLQGRGDTDTQYF. Full variable domain (remainder filled in from reference TRBV7-8 and TRBJ2-3): GAGVSQSPRYKVAKRGQDVALRCDPISGHVSLFWYQQALGQGPEFLTYFQNEAQLDKSGLPSDRFFAERPEGSVSTLKIQRTQQEDSAVYLCASSSLQGRGDTDTQYFGPGTRLTVL.

The rearrangement links TRBV6-5 to TRBJ1-2; 12 bases are a match to TRBD1. The CDR3 runs 14 residues. Germline V gene sequence: CDR1 MNHEY, CDR2 SVGAGI. V trimming: 6 bases; J trimming: 5 bases; junction bases outside the gene matches: 4. The CDR3 loop reads CASSQGQGAYGYTF. The CDR3 nucleotides read TGTGCCAGCAGCCAGGGACAGGGGGCGTATGGCTACACCTTC.

J is TRBJ2-3 and V is TRBV20-1; TRBD2 matches 14 bases. Trimming removed 6 bases from V and 5 bases from J; junction bases left unmatched: 10. Germline V gene sequence: CDR1 DFQATT, CDR2 SNEGSKA (reference sequence). The CDR3 has 16 residues. The CDR3 spells CSAVGLAGGGEDTQYF. CDR3 coding DNA: TGCAGTGCCGTAGGACTAGCGGGGGGCGGGGAAGATACGCAGTATTTT.

The V and J genes are TRBV6-1 and TRBJ2-6; the D is unclear. Germline V gives CDR1 MNHNS, CDR2 SASEGT. The V gene lost 6 bases and the J gene lost 0 bases, with 9 bases spanning the gap. This CDR3 region has 15 residues. In DNA, the CDR3 is TGTGCCAGCAGGGCAACAGACTCTGGGGCCAACGTCCTGACTTTC. It specifies CASRATDSGANVLTF.

V and J are TRBV5-1 and TRBJ1-3, with D tentatively TRBD1 (5 bases). Trimming took off 3 bases at V and 0 bases at J, with 16 bases between the two ends. The germline gives CDR1 SGHRS, CDR2 YFSETQ. The length of the CDR3 is 17 residues. The CDR3 sequence: CASSYTGTPSSGNTIYF. CDR3 bases: TGCGCCAGCAGCTATACCGGGACGCCGAGCTCTGGAAACACCATATATTTT. The full variable domain, completed using reference TRBV5-1 and TRBJ1-3, is KAGVTQTPRYLIKTRGQQVTLSCSPISGHRSVSWYQQTPGQGLQFLFEYFSETQRNKGNFPGRFSGRQFSNSRSEMNVSTLELGDSALYLCASSYTGTPSSGNTIYFGEGSWLTVV.

This clonotype was seen more than once but under ten times. This rearrangement joins TRBV10-3 to TRBJ2-3; 9 bases match TRBD2. Trimming at V came to 5 bases and at J to 4 bases, leaving 7 bases not matched to a gene. The CDR3 totals 15 residues. Germline CDR1 and CDR2: ENHRY and SYGVKD. CDR3 in amino acids: CAISPGTSRADTQYF. Written as DNA, the CDR3 is TGTGCCATCAGTCCAGGGACTAGCAGGGCAGATACGCAGTATTTT.

This sequence joins TRBV7-3 and TRBJ1-1; no reliable D call. Per the germline V gene, CDR1 is SGHTA and CDR2 is FQGTGA. V dropped 1 base and J dropped 1 base, with 10 bases sitting between them. CDR3 length equals 15 residues. The CDR3 nucleotides read TGTGCCAGCAGCTTAATGCGGATGCAGAACACTGAAGCTTTCTTT. Its translation: CASSLMRMQNTEAFF.